This T cell receptor beta chain comes out of a study of cytomegalovirus exposure and HLA in healthy donors. In the study overall: Earlier results showed almost 120 million unique TCR beta sequences derived from roughly 190 million T cells.

Germline loops: CDR1 MDHEN, CDR2 SYDVKM. The CDR3 sequence is 18 residues long. Trimming removed 1 base from V and 0 bases from J, with 18 bases in between. Vbeta (60) and Jbeta (13) primers were used in the PCR. Profiling relied on immunoSEQ multiplex PCR, and the TCRdb table lists in-frame clones only, not all of them. The data show over 150,000 clones, approximately 80% seen once. V and J are TRBV28 and TRBJ1-1, with D tentatively TRBD1 (6 bases). The sequenced sample consisted of PBMCs. This TCR came from a young man in good health and CMV-seropositive. CDR3 residues: CASSLLGQGGGVNTEAFF. The CDR3, as DNA: TGTGCCAGCAGTTTATTGGGACAAGGAGGAGGAGTGAACACTGAAGCTTTCTTT.